This passage covers 10 T cell receptor beta chains from one sample sequenced in a study of T cells in Graves' hyperthyroidism and ophthalmopathy. Authors of the study amplified TCR beta CDR3 regions from RNA transcripts. HTBI primers were the set used in a first-round RT-PCR of the TCR CDR3. A single record per CDR3 protein comes from TCRdb applying MiXCR to the multiplex PCR reads. The sample lists roughly 330,000 distinct CDR3 sequences; 16% were seen once. Material for sequencing was blood. The receptors come from a man aged 30 to 39 with Graves' hyperthyroidism.

The gene calls are TRBV4-1 and TRBJ2-5; D is unclear. The length of the CDR3 is 15 residues. Deletions cut 0 bases from V and 5 bases from J, with 13 bases between. Germline V lookup: CDR1 MGHRA, CDR2 YSYEKL. The CDR3 is CASSQEPLVRETQYF. CDR3 bases: TGCGCCAGCAGCCAAGAGCCCCTGGTACGCGAGACCCAGTACTTC.

This clonotype turned up a few times. This rearrangement joins TRBV6-6 to TRBJ2-5; unclear D gene. The CDR3 has 15 residues. Germline values: CDR1 MNHNY, CDR2 SVGAGI (reference sequence). V lost 2 bases to trimming and J lost 2 bases, with 12 bases between them. The CDR3 region is CASSYTLGGQETQYF. The CDR3 DNA sequence: TGTGCCAGCAGTTACACCTTGGGCGGACAAGAGACCCAGTACTTC.

This clonotype came up many times. The chain uses TRBV10-3 and TRBJ1-1; D gene ambiguous. Germline V gives CDR1 ENHRY, CDR2 SYGVKD. CDR3 length equals 13 residues. V lost 3 bases and J 3 bases, leaving 8 bases between the germline ends. As DNA, the CDR3 is TGTGCCATCAGTGATCGGGAGGACACTGAAGCTTTCTTT. Translating gives CAISDREDTEAFF.

This clonotype was detected ten times or more. The V and J genes are TRBV4-1 and TRBJ2-7; the D gene is possibly TRBD1 (5 bases). V gave up 0 bases and J gave up 1 base, with 16 bases separating them. Germline V gives CDR1 MGHRA, CDR2 YSYEKL. CDR3 length: 17 amino acids. The CDR3 sequence: CASSQDWIETGSYEQYF. DNA for the CDR3: TGCGCCAGCAGCCAAGACTGGATAGAAACAGGATCCTACGAGCAGTACTTC.

In this sample, this clonotype turned up a few times. The chain couples TRBV12-3 or TRBV12-4 to TRBJ2-7; a weak D match, TRBD1 (5 bases). The CDR3 length is 16 residues. The V end was cut by 5 bases, the J end by 2 bases, with 19 bases between. The CDR3 DNA is TGTGCCAGCAGTCCTCGGACAACTTTGAGGCCCTACGAGCAGTACTTC. The encoded protein is CASSPRTTLRPYEQYF.

There are many counts of this clonotype. The chain recombines TRBV28 with TRBJ2-2, with a weak D call TRBD2 (6 bases). Looked up from germline, CDR1 is MDHEN and CDR2 is SYDVKM. There are 13 residues in the CDR3. V shed 10 bases and J shed 6 bases, with 15 bases lying between them. CDR3 sequence: CATWAGTAGELFF. The CDR3 DNA follows: TGTGCCACCTGGGCGGGAACAGCCGGGGAGCTGTTTTTT.

This clonotype was counted between two and nine times. The V gene is TRBV6-2 or TRBV6-3, the J gene TRBJ2-1; possibly TRBD1 for D (5 bases). Germline V gene data show CDR1 as MNHEY and CDR2 as SVGEGT. This CDR3 region has 13 residues. With 9 bases removed from V and 5 bases from J, the gap between germline ends came to 14 bases. The CDR3 coding sequence is TGTGCCAGGCAAAAAAAGGGGCACAATGAGCAGTTCTTC. Protein: CARQKKGHNEQFF.

This clonotype was detected only a few times. The V gene is TRBV20-1, the J gene TRBJ2-3; tentative D call: TRBD2 (5 bases). CDR3 size: 12 residues. CDR1 and CDR2 from the germline V gene are DFQATT and SNEGSKA (reference sequence). V lost 1 base and J lost 5, with 7 bases in between. The CDR3 sequence: CSARAGVDTQYF. The DNA for the CDR3 is TGCAGTGCTAGAGCCGGGGTAGATACGCAGTATTTT.

This clonotype has at least ten counts. The chain uses TRBV12-5 and TRBJ2-7; 9 nucleotides line up with TRBD2. The CDR3 has 13 amino acids. Germline V gene sequence: CDR1 LGHNT, CDR2 FRNRAP. V lost 3 bases to trimming and J lost 5 bases; unmatched junction nucleotides: 2. The CDR3 region is CASGFGGRDEQYF. The DNA of the CDR3 is TGTGCTAGTGGTTTTGGCGGGAGGGACGAGCAGTACTTC. Looking up the rest from reference TRBV12-5 and TRBJ2-7 gives the full variable domain: DARVTQTPRHKVTEMGQEVTMRCQPILGHNTVFWYRQTMMQGLELLAYFRNRAPLDDSGMPKDRFSAEMPDATLATLKIQPSEPRDSAVYFCASGFGGRDEQYFGPGTRLTVT.

V is TRBV4-1 and J is TRBJ2-5; D remains unclear. This CDR3 has 15 residues. Germline CDR1 is MGHRA and CDR2 is YSYEKL. The V and J ends lost 3 bases and 5 bases respectively, with 16 bases between them. CDR3 in DNA: TGCGCCAGCAGCCAGGGATGGGGTGTGGGCGAGACCCAGTACTTC. It codes for CASSQGWGVGETQYF.